The 10 T cell receptor beta chains presented below share a single source sample, sequenced in a study of regulatory T cells in long-lasting Graves disease (dated by TCRdb to about 2021). Libraries were constructed by multiplex PCR. The sequencer was an Illumina HiSeq 4000. iRepertoire HTBI primers and Arm-PCR amplification of CDR3 regions were used to construct TCR beta libraries. The raw public data were reprocessed by TCRdb itself: fastp quality trimming at Q25, MiXCR clonotype calling, in-frame beta chains only. CDR3 protein sequences are deduplicated, and each keeps its most common genes and DNA. This sample comprises over 450,000 distinct CDR3 sequences, around 12% of them detected only once. The top ten hold roughly 9.3% of the sample. Per the publication, the time point label means: newly diagnosed GD, antithyroid drugs for less than 3 months. For both TCR sequencing and RNA sequencing, RNA was extracted from PBMCs in TRIzol.

The sample was also linked to a second study, of T cells in Graves' hyperthyroidism and ophthalmopathy.

The sample was peripheral blood mononuclear cells (PBMCs), taken at new diagnosis, from a patient treated with antithyroid drugs. All receptors come from a woman aged 30 to 39 with Graves disease. Donor details come from another sample of the same person, matched by shared clones.

The V gene is TRBV6-2 or TRBV6-3, the J gene TRBJ2-4; 7 nucleotides match TRBD1. Trimming removed 2 bases from V and 9 bases from J; junction bases left unmatched: 13. The germline gives CDR1 MNHEY, CDR2 SVGEGT. The CDR3 sequence is 16 residues long. The CDR3 is CASSYRDRGSRGIQYF. CDR3 DNA: TGTGCCAGCAGTTACCGGGACAGAGGTTCTCGTGGCATTCAGTACTTC.

CDR3 sequence reads: CASSSLSSREQFF. The CDR3 DNA reads as TGTGCCAGCAGCTCCCTTTCTAGCCGGGAGCAGTTCTTC. The chain recombines TRBV13 with TRBJ2-1; D possibly corresponds to TRBD2 (5 bases). Germline V CDR1 and CDR2: PRHDT, FYEKMQ (reference sequence). The CDR3 totals 13 residues. V lost 4 bases and J lost 10, with 14 bases in between.

At least ten counts were recorded for this clonotype. This chain joins TRBV27 and TRBJ2-7; 10 bases are a match to TRBD2. Looked up from germline, CDR1 is MNHEY and CDR2 is SMNVEV (reference sequence). The CDR3 covers 14 residues. J lost 6 bases, V lost 2 bases, and 4 bases had no gene match. CDR3 sequence reads: CASSLRAGGREQYF. DNA of the CDR3: TGTGCCAGCAGTTTAAGAGCGGGAGGGCGCGAGCAGTACTTC.

This clonotype was picked up many times. The chain is built from TRBV4-3 and TRBJ2-7; D remains ambiguous. Germline CDR1 is LGHNA and CDR2 is YSLEER. The CDR3 contains 17 residues. V was cut by 0 bases and J by 1 base, with 16 bases left in between. The CDR3 sequence is CASSQDNSRQTSYEQYF. The DNA of the CDR3 is TGCGCCAGCAGCCAAGATAATAGTAGGCAGACGTCCTACGAGCAGTACTTC.

This chain joins TRBV18 and TRBJ1-1; unclear D gene. CDR3 length: 14 amino acids. The germline V gene encodes CDR1 KGHSH and CDR2 LQKENI. V lost 3 bases and J 4 bases, leaving 12 bases between the germline ends. CDR3 DNA: TGTGCCAGCTCACCCCTTGACCGGGGCACTGAAGCTTTCTTT. Translated: CASSPLDRGTEAFF.

A note on this clonotype: This is likely a read error, given that the CDR3 carries no conserved phenylalanine or tryptophan at its end. The rearrangement joins TRBV3-1 to TRBJ2-1; D remains unclear. The better agreement between TRBJ2-5 and the DNA end casts doubt on the J call. The CDR3 sequence is 14 residues long. The germline gives CDR1 LGHDT, CDR2 YNNKEL (reference sequence). The CDR3 DNA follows: TGTGCCAGCAGCCAAGATAACTCTCAAAGGACCCAGTACCTC. This sequence encodes CASSQDNSQRTQYL.

This clonotype has at least ten counts. The chain couples TRBV11-2 to TRBJ2-2, with TRBD2 identical over 7 bases. V shed 4 bases and J 0 bases; nucleotides not matched to a gene: 5. The germline CDR1 and CDR2 sequences are SGHAT and FQNNGV. The CDR3 length is 16 residues. CDR3 sequence reads: CASSSLAEANTGELFF. The DNA for the CDR3 is TGTGCCAGCAGCTCCCTAGCGGAAGCGAACACCGGGGAGCTGTTTTTT.

Only a few counts were recorded for this clonotype. The chain carries TRBV20-1 and TRBJ2-2; maybe TRBD1 (6 bases). This CDR3 has 13 amino acids. The V gene's germline CDR1 is DFQATT and CDR2 SNEGSKA (reference sequence). V lost 4 bases to trimming and J lost 3 bases, with 9 bases between them. CDR3 bases: TGCAGTGCTATGGGACATCACACCGGGGAGCTGTTTTTT. Amino acids: CSAMGHHTGELFF.

This clonotype was observed many times. The chain employs TRBV12-5 and TRBJ2-1; D is possibly TRBD1 (6 bases). Trimming took 0 bases from V and 8 from J, leaving 20 bases between them. CDR3 size: 17 residues. The V gene's germline CDR1 is LGHNT and CDR2 FRNRAP. The CDR3 DNA is TGTGCTAGTGGTTTGGTACAGGGTAGGGGCGTAAAATATGAGCAGTTCTTC. This codes for CASGLVQGRGVKYEQFF.

CDR3 protein: CASTTGAFWTEAFF. DNA for the CDR3: TGTGCCAGTACCACAGGGGCCTTCTGGACTGAAGCTTTCTTT. The chain is built from TRBV19 and TRBJ1-1; 7 nucleotides align to TRBD1. This CDR3 spans 14 amino acids. V shed 7 bases, J shed 5 bases, and the junction held 10 bases outside the gene matches. CDR1 and CDR2 from the germline V gene are LNHDA and SQIVND (reference sequence).